This is a list of T cell receptor beta chains from one sample in a study of beta chain features in type 1 diabetes. The assay was immunoSEQ multiplex PCR, and TCRdb's table has in-frame clones only and misses some. The data show some 120,000 clones, 17% seen once. Sequencing was carried out using central memory CD4+ T cells from blood. The source of these receptors is a man between 18 and 35 years old with type 1 diabetes. The CDR3 runs from the conserved cysteine through the conserved F or W. The D gene is left open where the match is weak. Expanded clones are given a class, and other clones once, few, many or no size at all.

clone_size: NA
v_call: TRBV29-1
d_call: TRBD2
j_call: TRBJ2-5
cdr3_nt: TGCAGCGTTGAAGATGAGACTAGCGCCCATCGGGGAACCCAGTACTTC
cdr3_aa: CSVEDETSAHRGTQYF

clone_size: NA
v_call: TRBV10-3
d_call: TRBD2
j_call: TRBJ2-7
cdr3_nt: TGTGCCATCAGTGAGTGGGAGGGCGACGAGCAGTACTTC
cdr3_aa: CAISEWEGDEQYF

clone_size: NA
v_call: TRBV2
d_call: NA
j_call: TRBJ2-3
cdr3_nt: TGTGCCAGCAGTCTCCAGGGGCCCACAGATACGCAGTATTTT
cdr3_aa: CASSLQGPTDTQYF

clone_size: many
v_call: TRBV30
d_call: NA
j_call: TRBJ1-2
cdr3_nt: TGTGCCTGGAGTGAGGATAACTATGGCTACACCTTC
cdr3_aa: CAWSEDNYGYTF

clone_size: many
v_call: TRBV7-2
d_call: NA
j_call: TRBJ2-1
cdr3_nt: TGTGCCAGCAGCTTGATACAGGGTTACAATGAGCAGTTCTTC
cdr3_aa: CASSLIQGYNEQFF

clone_size: NA
v_call: TRBV2
d_call: NA
j_call: TRBJ1-2
cdr3_nt: TGTGCCAGAGCTACAAGGACAGACCTAACTTATGGCTACACCTTC
cdr3_aa: CARATRTDLTYGYTF

clone_size: NA
v_call: TRBV27
d_call: NA
j_call: TRBJ2-3
cdr3_nt: TGTGCCAGCAGTTTAGGGTCTAGCGACACAGATACGCAGTATTTT
cdr3_aa: CASSLGSSDTDTQYF

clone_size: few
v_call: TRBV6-5
d_call: TRBD2
j_call: TRBJ2-3
cdr3_nt: TGTGCCAGCAGCCCTAGCGGGGGGGCCGGAGATACGCAGTATTTT
cdr3_aa: CASSPSGGAGDTQYF

clone_size: many
v_call: TRBV4-3
d_call: TRBD1
j_call: TRBJ1-2
cdr3_nt: TGCGCCAGCAGCCAAGATACCGGACAGGGTGTACTCATTGGCTATGGCTACACCTTC
cdr3_aa: CASSQDTGQGVLIGYGYTF

clone_size: few
v_call: TRBV18
d_call: NA
j_call: TRBJ2-4
cdr3_nt: TGTGCCAGCTCACCACGCGGGGTAGACATTCAGTACTTC
cdr3_aa: CASSPRGVDIQYF

clone_size: NA
v_call: TRBV25-1
d_call: NA
j_call: TRBJ1-2
cdr3_nt: TGTGCCAGCAGTGAACTAGACCGATATGGCTACACCTTC
cdr3_aa: CASSELDRYGYTF

clone_size: NA
v_call: TRBV27
d_call: TRBD1
j_call: TRBJ2-3
cdr3_nt: TGTGCCAGCAGTCGTCGGACAGGGGTTGCAGATACGCAGTATTTT
cdr3_aa: CASSRRTGVADTQYF

clone_size: NA
v_call: TRBV9
d_call: TRBD2
j_call: TRBJ2-1
cdr3_nt: TGTGCCAGCAGCGCCTCTAGCGGGAGAGTCTACAATGAGCAGTTCTTC
cdr3_aa: CASSASSGRVYNEQFF

clone_size: many
v_call: TRBV7-2
d_call: TRBD1
j_call: TRBJ2-4
cdr3_nt: TGTGCCAGCAGCCGTGACAGGGAAAACATTCAGTACTTC
cdr3_aa: CASSRDRENIQYF

clone_size: NA
v_call: TRBV9
d_call: NA
j_call: TRBJ2-7
cdr3_nt: TGTGCCAGCAGCCCGTACCCCCCTTACGAGCAGTACTTC
cdr3_aa: CASSPYPPYEQYF

clone_size: NA
v_call: TRBV11-2
d_call: NA
j_call: TRBJ2-1
cdr3_nt: TGTGCCAGCAGCCCGGCCGCGGGGAGGTCTAATGAGCAGTTCTTC
cdr3_aa: CASSPAAGRSNEQFF

clone_size: NA
v_call: TRBV5-4
d_call: TRBD1
j_call: TRBJ1-1
cdr3_nt: TGTGCCAGCAGCACCTATCGACAGGGCGAAAACACTGAAGCTTTCTTT
cdr3_aa: CASSTYRQGENTEAFF

clone_size: NA
v_call: TRBV29-1
d_call: NA
j_call: TRBJ2-7
cdr3_nt: TGCAGCGTAGCTCAACAGGGGGGGGGCGAGCAGTACTTC
cdr3_aa: CSVAQQGGGEQYF

clone_size: NA
v_call: TRBV5-1
d_call: NA
j_call: TRBJ2-1
cdr3_nt: TGCGCCAGCAGCGCGGACCCGTTGCCCGTCAATGAGCAGTTCTTC
cdr3_aa: CASSADPLPVNEQFF

clone_size: few
v_call: TRBV6-6
d_call: NA
j_call: TRBJ2-5
cdr3_nt: TGTGCCAGCAGTTACGAGAAAACGATGGGGCGGGAGACCCAGTACTTC
cdr3_aa: CASSYEKTMGRETQYF

clone_size: few
v_call: TRBV18
d_call: TRBD2
j_call: TRBJ2-3
cdr3_nt: TGTGCCAGCTCACCAGCGGCTAGCGGACAAACAGATACGCAGTATTTT
cdr3_aa: CASSPAASGQTDTQYF

clone_size: few
v_call: TRBV30
d_call: NA
j_call: TRBJ1-2
cdr3_nt: TGTGCCTGGAGTGTAACGACCTATGGCTACACCTTC
cdr3_aa: CAWSVTTYGYTF

clone_size: NA
v_call: TRBV27
d_call: NA
j_call: TRBJ1-2
cdr3_nt: TGTGCCAGCACAGGAACCGACAGGATAGGGGGCTACACCTTC
cdr3_aa: CASTGTDRIGGYTF

clone_size: few
v_call: TRBV28
d_call: TRBD1
j_call: TRBJ2-7
cdr3_nt: TGTGCCAGCCATCGACAGGGGACCTACGAGCAGTACTTC
cdr3_aa: CASHRQGTYEQYF